This T cell receptor beta chain emerged from a study of shared T cell receptors in the human thymus. Measured with immunoSEQ multiplex PCR; TCRdb has only the in-frame clones, and not every one. The sample yields some 640,000 clones, more than 75% seen once. This CDR3 has 19 amino acids. Germline V lookup: CDR1 SGHRS, CDR2 YFSETQ. Trimming took 4 bases from V and 0 from J; bases not matched to a gene: 16. The same data also went into a second study, on human thymus T cells. In that study: The source of the thymus tissue was resections taken during corrective heart surgery.

Material: thymocytes. The rearrangement joins TRBV5-1 to TRBJ1-1, with 9 bases fitting TRBD1. This TCR was recovered from a boy under two years old with a congenital heart defect. DNA of the CDR3: TGCGCCAGCAGCCCCGGATCAACGGGACAGGGCTACTTGAACACTGAAGCTTTCTTT. Amino acid sequence: CASSPGSTGQGYLNTEAFF.